The present T cell receptor beta chain was sequenced within a study of control samples from healthy donors and cancer patients (dated by TCRdb to 2020 to 2022). For this clone: The antigen it binds to is not known. One base away there is no much larger clone; base qualities are not given.

Receptor libraries were prepared by the immunoSEQ multiplex PCR assay. Imported from immuneACCESS, the table was reduced by TCRdb to in-frame sequences with V and J called. These copies leave out some clones; in studies compared against another copy, an unresolved V gene accounts for under half, and the cause of the remainder is not known. Recorded for this sample are 30,000 to 35,000 clones; roughly 94% of them occurred a single time. The ten top clones hold about 6.2% of the sample. Trimmed from V: 4 bases; trimmed from J: 1 base; junction bases lacking a gene match: 11. The germline V gene sets CDR1 to SQVTM and CDR2 to ANQGSEA. Counted from cysteine to phenylalanine, this CDR3 has 16 amino acids. Of the read, only the CDR3 DNA is kept; its 48 bases are in frame from base 1.

This clonotype was sampled from a man between 60 and 75 years old in good health. Sequencing was performed on blood. The chain is assembled from TRBV29-1 and TRBJ1-1; TRBD1 aligns with 8 central bases. The encoded CDR3 is CSVGLDRGLRNTEAFF. Read as DNA, the sequence is TGCAGCGTTGGACTCGACAGGGGTCTAAGGAACACTGAAGCTTTCTTT.